This TCR beta chain was found in a study of T cell repertoires and HLA-DP antigens (dated by TCRdb to the late 2010s). A note on the overall study: Using HeLa cells transduced to present allogeneic HLA-DP, the study set up an in vitro model of CD4+ T cell alloreactivity. Of the three donors, two were male and one was female, with ages ranging from the 18-to-29 band to the 60-to-69 band. Average DNA input was around 220 ng for sorted CD137+CD4+ samples, compared with about 1.2 ug for pre-culture CD4+ samples. One alloantigen differed from self by one peptide-binding groove amino acid, whereas the other differed by ten, modelling structurally similar versus dissimilar alloantigens. General study outcomes and caveats: The study was limited by having just a few donors, by relying on a non-physiological HeLa antigen-presenting system, and by using total CD4+ cells as responders. Separate analysis of naive and memory CD4+ repertoires was not performed. Clonality of sorted CD137+ cells was similar against both alloantigens (approximately 0.39) and much higher than in pre-culture samples (about 0.037). An average cumulative frequency of roughly 33% against one allele and about 48% against the other was found for clones undetected before culture.

The immunoSEQ multiplex PCR, with forward primers for 54 TRBV segments and reverse primers for 13 TRBJ segments, was used to amplify TCRB CDR3 regions. Pre-culture CD4+ samples were sequenced at deep resolution with a target of 200,000 or so T cell genomes. Sequencing of the amplicons on an Illumina HiSeq System generated 87 bp reads spanning the CDR3. On the authors' methods: Reads were corrected for PCR and sequencing errors, and CDR3 regions were defined by alignment to IMGT reference sequences. Template and unique rearrangement counts were estimated using synthetic template pools. Clonality was computed as 1 minus Pielou's evenness. Richness was estimated with the Daley-Smith estimator. Morisita's index was used to measure repertoire overlap. A clone counted as low-abundance if it appeared in cultured samples but went undetected in the pre-culture repertoire of the same donor. Entries here come from immuneACCESS through TCRdb and include only in-frame sequences with V and J called. Some clones fail to appear in such tables; in the studies checked, an unresolved V gene covers under half of the shortfall, and the cause of the remainder is unknown. V, J and clone size derive from that table, while D and trimming were established from the DNA sequence. The sample table holds some 110,000 clones, of which nearly 95% were seen once. The ten largest make up approximately 0.25% of the sample.

Untouched CD4+ T cells were isolated from Ficoll-separated PBMC by magnetic bead negative selection, reaching an average purity of roughly 98%. Untouched CD4+ T cells were isolated from Ficoll-separated PBMC with magnetic beads, reaching approximately 98% purity with negligible CD8+ contamination. Peripheral blood mononuclear cells were supplied by the buffy coats of a few healthy blood donors, who served as the study donors. CMV seronegative status was shared by all three donors. Genomic DNA was extracted with the DNeasy Blood & Tissue Kit. TCRB sequencing was performed on genomic DNA from sorted CD137+CD4+ cells and pre-culture CD4+ baseline samples from each subject. About this clone: Its antigen target is currently unknown. It has no much larger one-base neighbor in the sample; base qualities were not kept.

The V end loses 0 bases and the J end loses 4 bases, and a stretch of 9 bases separates them. CDR1 and CDR2 (SEHNR, FQNEAQ) derive from the germline V gene (reference sequence). From its cysteine to its phenylalanine, the CDR3 spans 14 amino acids. The only DNA kept is the CDR3, 42 bases in frame from the first base. This sequence uses TRBV7-9 and TRBJ2-5, and TRBD1 may be the D gene, going by 6 matching bases. The receptor comes from a woman under 30 in good health and CMV-seronegative. Sequenced: CD4+ T cells from PBMCs. The DNA reads TGTGCCAGCAGCTTAGCCCAGGGGCGAGAGACCCAGTACTTC. This encodes CASSLAQGRETQYF.